Listed below are T cell receptor beta chains from one sample, sequenced in a study of T cell repertoires in ileal Crohn's disease. Method: immunoSEQ multiplex PCR; TCRdb's copy keeps in-frame clones and lacks some. The table includes 14,000 or so clones, nearly 90% detected once. Source material: ileal tissue. The receptors stem from an adult with Crohn's disease. Both conserved end residues are part of each CDR3. The D gene is left open where the match is weak. Clone size, where shown, is once, few, many, or a class for clones that have expanded.

TGCGCCAGCAGCCAAGATCTAGGCCGACTAGCGGGAGATTACGAGCAGTACTTC	CASSQDLGRLAGDYEQYF	TRBV4-3	TRBJ2-7	TRBD2	-
TGTGCCAGCAGCCAAGGTCGGACTAGCTCCGGGGAGCTGTTTTTT	CASSQGRTSSGELFF	TRBV4-2	TRBJ2-2	TRBD2	-
TGTGCTAGCCAACGGGACATCCAGCCCCAGCATTTT	CASQRDIQPQHF	TRBV12-5	TRBJ1-5	-	-
TGTGCCAGCTCACGCGATGGACAGGGGGTTTCAAGCGGGAGCATCATCTACGAGCAGTACTTC	CASSRDGQGVSSGSIIYEQYF	TRBV18	TRBJ2-7	TRBD1	-
TGTGCCTGGGTGGGTTCCGGGACAACCTACAATGAGCAGTTCTTC	CAWVGSGTTYNEQFF	TRBV30	TRBJ2-1	-	-
TGTGCCAGCTCACCACGGGGGGAGGGCACTGAAGCTTTCTTT	CASSPRGEGTEAFF	TRBV18	TRBJ1-1	-	once
TGTGCCAGCACCCGACTAGCGGGGCCCTACGAGCAGTACTTC	CASTRLAGPYEQYF	TRBV6-1	TRBJ2-7	TRBD2	-
TGTGCCAGCAGCTCAAGTGACAGGGGAGGCACTGAAGCTTTCTTT	CASSSSDRGGTEAFF	TRBV11-2	TRBJ1-1	TRBD1	-
TGTGCCAGCAGCTTAGACGCCAAACCGGCGACAGGGGATGGCTACACCTTC	CASSLDAKPATGDGYTF	TRBV7-9	TRBJ1-2	TRBD1	-
TGTGCCAGCAGCATTGGACAGGGGAACACTGAAGCTTTCTTT	CASSIGQGNTEAFF	TRBV7-3	TRBJ1-1	TRBD1	-
TGTGCCTGGAATGTGGGACAGGGTAGGTACGAGCAGTACTTC	CAWNVGQGRYEQYF	TRBV30	TRBJ2-7	TRBD1	-
TGTGCCACCCGGTTAGATCGCGGGATCCTAAATGAGCAGTTCTTC	CATRLDRGILNEQFF	TRBV7-2	TRBJ2-1	-	-
TGTGCCAGTACCTCGGGGTGGGGGCACTTCGAGCAGTACTTC	CASTSGWGHFEQYF	TRBV19	TRBJ2-7	-	-
TGTGCCAGCAGCCCCGTAATTAACAATGAGCAGTTCTTC	CASSPVINNEQFF	TRBV7-2	TRBJ2-1	-	-
TGTGCCAGCTCACCACAGGGGGCTTCCTACGAGCAGTACTTC	CASSPQGASYEQYF	TRBV18	TRBJ2-7	TRBD1	-
TGCGCCAGCAGTCCGGACAACTCCTACGAGCAGTACTTC	CASSPDNSYEQYF	TRBV10-1	TRBJ2-7	-	-
TGCGCCAGCAGCGGGGCCCGGACTAGCGGGGGCCCCAGTAGGGAGCAGTTCTTC	CASSGARTSGGPSREQFF	TRBV5-1	TRBJ2-1	TRBD2	-
TGCGCCAGCAGCTCACAGGTGAACACTGAAGCTTTCTTT	CASSSQVNTEAFF	TRBV5-1	TRBJ1-1	-	-
TGTGCCAGCAGCGGAGGGACAGGGGGCGGGTACGAGCAGTACTTC	CASSGGTGGGYEQYF	TRBV7-2	TRBJ2-7	TRBD1	few
TGTGCCAGCTCCCTCAGCGCGGGGTACGAGCAGTACTTC	CASSLSAGYEQYF	TRBV18	TRBJ2-7	-	-
TGTGCCAGCAGTTTCCGAGACAGGAGTTTTAGTTCACCCCTCCACTTT	CASSFRDRSFSSPLHF	TRBV28	TRBJ1-6	-	-
TGTGCCAGCAGTGAAGCGCAGGGTAATCAGCCCCAGCATTTT	CASSEAQGNQPQHF	TRBV6-1	TRBJ1-5	-	-
TGTGCCAGCAGTTCATACGGGGGTATTTACAATGAGCAGTTCTTC	CASSSYGGIYNEQFF	TRBV27	TRBJ2-1	-	once
TGTGCTAGTGGTTTGGAACAACAGGGGGTCCAAGAGACCCAGTACTTC	CASGLEQQGVQETQYF	TRBV12-5	TRBJ2-5	TRBD1	once
TGTGCCAGCAAGATGACAGGGGCTAGCAATCAGCCCCAGCATTTT	CASKMTGASNQPQHF	TRBV2	TRBJ1-5	TRBD1	-
TGTGCTAGCAGCGCAACAGAGAATAATTCACCCCTCCACTTT	CASSATENNSPLHF	TRBV7-7	TRBJ1-6	-	-
TGTGCCAGCAGCTTGCTTGGGGGACAAAGCAATCAGCCCCAGCATTTT	CASSLLGGQSNQPQHF	TRBV27	TRBJ1-5	-	-
TGTGCCAGTAGTATCCAAGGGGTCCCGAGAGAGCAGTACTTC	CASSIQGVPREQYF	TRBV19	TRBJ2-5	-	once
TGTGCCAGCAGCAAAGGAGGGGGCCAGATGAACACTGAAGCTTTCTTT	CASSKGGGQMNTEAFF	TRBV11-3	TRBJ1-1	TRBD1	-
TGTGCCAGCAGCCGGGACAGGGTGGGCGAGCAGTACTTC	CASSRDRVGEQYF	TRBV5-8	TRBJ2-7	TRBD1	-
TGTGCCAGCAGTTACAGGGGGCAGAGCTATGGCTACACCTTC	CASSYRGQSYGYTF	TRBV6-6	TRBJ1-2	TRBD1	-
TGTGCCAGCTCACCTCGAACTGGACAGGGCTATGGCTACACCTTC	CASSPRTGQGYGYTF	TRBV18	TRBJ1-2	TRBD1	-
TGTGCCAGTAGTCCATCCCCCGGAGGTATATATAATTCACCCCTCCACTTT	CASSPSPGGIYNSPLHF	TRBV19	TRBJ1-6	-	-
TGTGCCATAGAGGGGGGGAGTAAGACCTACGAGCAGTACTTC	CAIEGGSKTYEQYF	TRBV28	TRBJ2-7	-	-
TGTGCCAGCAGCCATAGGGAGGGCTACACCTTC	CASSHREGYTF	TRBV6-5	TRBJ1-2	-	-
TGCAGCGTTAGAGCGCAAACTGAAGCTTTCTTT	CSVRAQTEAFF	TRBV29-1	TRBJ1-1	-	once
TGTGCCAGCATCGGGACAGGGTATGCCCGGGAGCTGTTTTTT	CASIGTGYARELFF	TRBV28	TRBJ2-2	TRBD1	-
TGTGCCAGCAGCCAAGCCGGTACTACCTACGAGCAGTACTTC	CASSQAGTTYEQYF	TRBV4-2	TRBJ2-7	-	-
TGTGCCAGCAGAGCGAACCCTATGAACACTGAAGCTTTCTTT	CASRANPMNTEAFF	TRBV6-4	TRBJ1-1	-	-
TGTGCCAGCAGTCTTGGACAGCGCGCGTTAAACACCATATATTTT	CASSLGQRALNTIYF	TRBV6-5	TRBJ1-3	-	-
TGCAGCGTTGATGGTCAAGTAAGCCCTGGCTACACCTTC	CSVDGQVSPGYTF	TRBV29-1	TRBJ1-2	-	-
TGTGCCAGCAGAGGACAGCCCCACACTGAAGCTTTCTTT	CASRGQPHTEAFF	TRBV6-4	TRBJ1-1	-	-
TGTGCCTGGACCCCCGGTAACACTGAAGCTTTCTTT	CAWTPGNTEAFF	TRBV30	TRBJ1-1	-	-
TGTGCCAGCAGCCCGTACGGGGAGACCCAGTACTTC	CASSPYGETQYF	TRBV14	TRBJ2-5	-	once
TGTGCCAGCAGTTCGACAGGGGGCGCGGAGGAAAAACTGTTTTTT	CASSSTGGAEEKLFF	TRBV6-1	TRBJ1-4	TRBD1	-
TGTGCCAGTAGTATAGGAGAGGGGGCCGGCTACACCTTC	CASSIGEGAGYTF	TRBV19	TRBJ1-2	TRBD1	-
TGCGCCAGCAGCGATCCGACAGGGGGCGCCGGCTACACCTTC	CASSDPTGGAGYTF	TRBV10-1	TRBJ1-2	TRBD1	once
TGCGCCAGTCAGCTCGACAGGTTCGAGCAGTACTTC	CASQLDRFEQYF	TRBV5-1	TRBJ2-7	-	few
TGCGCCAGCAGCCCGACTGACTACTCTGGGGCCAACGTCCTGACTTTC	CASSPTDYSGANVLTF	TRBV4-3	TRBJ2-6	-	-
TGTGCCAGCAGTTTGCCGGGGATGGGTGAAGCTTTCTTT	CASSLPGMGEAFF	TRBV6-5	TRBJ1-1	-	few
TGTGCCAGCAGCTTAGGACTAGCGGGGCAAGAGACCCAGTACTTC	CASSLGLAGQETQYF	TRBV5-6	TRBJ2-5	TRBD2	-
TGTGCCAGCAGCTTAGGGGGAGCCACCGGGGAGCTGTTTTTT	CASSLGGATGELFF	TRBV7-2	TRBJ2-2	-	-
TGTGCCAGCAGTTCTGAGGTCGGCCAGGGGGGAGAAAAACTGTTTTTT	CASSSEVGQGGEKLFF	TRBV5-5	TRBJ1-4	TRBD1	-
TGCGCCAGCAGCTTGTGGATAGCGGGGGGCACAGATACGCAGTATTTT	CASSLWIAGGTDTQYF	TRBV5-1	TRBJ2-3	TRBD2	once
TGTGCCAGCTCACGGATCTATGGCGGGGGGGCCCATGAGCAGTTCTTC	CASSRIYGGGAHEQFF	TRBV18	TRBJ2-1	TRBD2	-
TGTGCCAGCTCACCCCAGCCCGTGGAGGGCTACACCTTC	CASSPQPVEGYTF	TRBV18	TRBJ1-2	-	few
TGTGCCAGCAGCTTAGCCCTGAGGACAGGGAATTCACCCCTCCACTTT	CASSLALRTGNSPLHF	TRBV11-3	TRBJ1-6	TRBD1	-